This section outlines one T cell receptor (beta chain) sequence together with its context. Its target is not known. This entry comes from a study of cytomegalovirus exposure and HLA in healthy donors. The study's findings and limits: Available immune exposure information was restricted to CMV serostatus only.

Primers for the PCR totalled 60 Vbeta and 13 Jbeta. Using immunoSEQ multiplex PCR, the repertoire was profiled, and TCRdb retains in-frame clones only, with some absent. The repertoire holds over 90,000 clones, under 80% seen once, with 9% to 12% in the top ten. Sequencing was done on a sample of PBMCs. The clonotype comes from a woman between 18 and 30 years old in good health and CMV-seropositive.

Here the CDR3 reads CASSSPAGADTQYF. In DNA, the CDR3 is TGTGCCAGCAGCTCCCCGGCGGGGGCAGATACGCAGTATTTT. This chain uses TRBV7-8 with TRBJ2-3; 7 bases line up with TRBD2. V gave up 4 bases and J gave up 4 bases; unmatched junction bases: 5. This CDR3 is built from 14 residues. From germline, CDR1 is SGHVS and CDR2 FQNEAQ.